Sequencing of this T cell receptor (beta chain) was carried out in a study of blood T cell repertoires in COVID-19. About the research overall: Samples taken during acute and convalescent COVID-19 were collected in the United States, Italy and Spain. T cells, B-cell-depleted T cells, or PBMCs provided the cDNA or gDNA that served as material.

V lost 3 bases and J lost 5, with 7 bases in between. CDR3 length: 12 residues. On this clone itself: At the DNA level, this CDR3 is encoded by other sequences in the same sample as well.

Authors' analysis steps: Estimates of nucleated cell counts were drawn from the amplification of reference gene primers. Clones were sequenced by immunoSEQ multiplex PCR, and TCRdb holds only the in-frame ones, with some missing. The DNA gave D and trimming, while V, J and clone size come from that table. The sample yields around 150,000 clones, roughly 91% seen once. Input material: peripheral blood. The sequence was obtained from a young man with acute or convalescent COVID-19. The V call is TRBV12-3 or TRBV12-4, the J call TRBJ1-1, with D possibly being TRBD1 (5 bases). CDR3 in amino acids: CASSFPGTEAFF. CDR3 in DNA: TGTGCCAGCAGTTTCCCAGGGACTGAAGCTTTCTTT.